This T cell receptor beta chain emerged from a study of PD-1 blockade in classical Hodgkin lymphoma. Broader study findings: Whereas CD4+ TCR diversity had risen significantly by C4D1, CD8+ TCR diversity had not. Newly diagnosed patients were said to have less baseline TCR diversity than healthy donors did. Patients excluded were those beginning nivolumab under 1 year after ASCT.

Method: immunoSEQ multiplex PCR; TCRdb's copy keeps in-frame clones and lacks some. The sample holds approximately 10,000 clones, under 80% seen once. Described time point: cycle 4 day 1 (C4D1), after 6 weeks of nivolumab. Following autologous stem cell transplantation, relapse occurred in every patient, and exposure to brentuximab vedotin varied. It was by magnetic negative selection that CD8+ T cells were isolated from thawed PBMCs. Comment on this clone: Antigen specificity is unknown.

Germline-derived CDR1 and CDR2 are MNHEY and SMNVEV (reference sequence). Trimming pared 8 bases from V and 4 bases from J, leaving 9 bases between. This CDR3 is built from 11 residues. Sequences were derived from CD8+ T cells from blood, sampled before the fourth cycle of nivolumab. This chain links TRBV27 with TRBJ2-7; D perhaps matches TRBD1 (5 bases). The sequence derives from a human donor with classical Hodgkin lymphoma. CDR3 coding DNA: TGTGCCAGCGGACACGGATACGAGCAGTACTTC. Translated, it gives CASGHGYEQYF.